This T cell receptor (beta chain) comes out of a study of blood T cell repertoires in COVID-19. Study-wide background: Both acute and convalescent COVID-19 samples were obtained from the United States, Italy and Spain. Nucleic acid was either cDNA or gDNA, and it came from T cells, B-cell-depleted T cells, or PBMCs.

Participant ages covered roughly 18 to 89 years across 24 US areas. TCRdb's table, derived via immunoSEQ multiplex PCR, lists solely in-frame clones and lacks some. This table has some 150,000 clones, around nine tenths appearing once. The sequencing input was PBMCs or T cells enriched from blood (not recorded which). The TCR originated in a woman younger than 45 with acute COVID-19.

The CDR3 here is CASSFLSAGYPPNEQFF. The CDR3 nucleotides read TGTGCCAGCAGTTTTCTTTCGGCGGGGTACCCCCCGAATGAGCAGTTCTTC. J is TRBJ2-1 and V is TRBV28; tentatively, D is TRBD2 (6 bases). This CDR3 has 17 residues. The ends were cut back, 3 bases at V and 7 bases at J, with 22 bases in the middle. Germline V lookup: CDR1 MDHEN, CDR2 SYDVKM.